The source of this T cell receptor beta chain is a study of follicular helper T cells after annual influenza vaccination. In its sample, this clone was seen once. V gave up 1 base and J gave up 4 bases, with 12 bases separating them. The CDR3 contains 15 residues. Germline lookup yields CDR1 LGHNA and CDR2 YSLEER. Assay used: immunoSEQ multiplex PCR; TCRdb lists only in-frame clones, some missing. The sample carries under 9,500 clones, under 85% recorded once. Described time point: 2013-2014 season, 7 days after vaccination. Sorted blood CD4 subsets were sequenced before and after adults received seasonal inactivated influenza vaccine. Blood volume per time point ranged from about 40 to 110 mL.

The specimen comprised CXCR5+ CD38- circulating T follicular helper cells from blood, sampled 7 days after influenza vaccination. Documented subset: circulating Tfh, non-naive CD4+CXCR5+PD-1+ (ICOS+CD38+ or ICOS-CD38-). This TCR was recovered from an adult who received the influenza vaccine. V is TRBV4-3 and J is TRBJ2-3; perhaps D is TRBD1 or TRBD2 (6 bases each). The DNA of the CDR3 is TGCGCCAGCAGCCAAGTTTGGGGGGCCGCAGATACGCAGTATTTT. Translation: CASSQVWGAADTQYF.